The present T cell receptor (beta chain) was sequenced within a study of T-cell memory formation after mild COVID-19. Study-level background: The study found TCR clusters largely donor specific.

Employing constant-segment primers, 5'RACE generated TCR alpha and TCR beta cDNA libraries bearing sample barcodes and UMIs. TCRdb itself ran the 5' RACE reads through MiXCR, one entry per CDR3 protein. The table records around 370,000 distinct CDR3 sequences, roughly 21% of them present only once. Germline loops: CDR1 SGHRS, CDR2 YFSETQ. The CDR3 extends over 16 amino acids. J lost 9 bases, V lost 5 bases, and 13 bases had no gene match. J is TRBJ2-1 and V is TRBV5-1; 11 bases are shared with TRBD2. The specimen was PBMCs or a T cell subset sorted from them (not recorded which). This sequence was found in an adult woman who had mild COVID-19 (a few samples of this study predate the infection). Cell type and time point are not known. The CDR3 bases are TGCGCCAGCAGAGTGGGTAGCGGGGGGGCGAAGGCTGAGCAGTTCTTC. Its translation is CASRVGSGGAKAEQFF. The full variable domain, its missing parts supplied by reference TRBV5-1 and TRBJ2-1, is KAGVTQTPRYLIKTRGQQVTLSCSPISGHRSVSWYQQTPGQGLQFLFEYFSETQRNKGNFPGRFSGRQFSNSRSEMNVSTLELGDSALYLCASRVGSGGAKAEQFFGPGTRLTVL.